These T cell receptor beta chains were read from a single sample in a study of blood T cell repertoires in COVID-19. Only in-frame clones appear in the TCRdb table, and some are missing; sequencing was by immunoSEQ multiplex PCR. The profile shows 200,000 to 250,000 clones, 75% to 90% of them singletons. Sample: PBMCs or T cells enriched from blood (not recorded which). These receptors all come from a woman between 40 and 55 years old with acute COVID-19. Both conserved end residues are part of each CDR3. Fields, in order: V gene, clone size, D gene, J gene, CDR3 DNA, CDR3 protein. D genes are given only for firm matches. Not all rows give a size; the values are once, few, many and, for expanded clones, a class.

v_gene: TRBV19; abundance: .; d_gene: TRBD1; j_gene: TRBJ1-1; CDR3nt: TGTGCCAGTAGTATATCAGGACAGGGTCTAACTGAAGCTTTCTTT; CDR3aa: CASSISGQGLTEAFF
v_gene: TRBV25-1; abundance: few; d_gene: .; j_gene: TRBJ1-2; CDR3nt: TGTGCCAGCAGTGAATCCTGGGGCAGGACCGAGGGCTACACCTTC; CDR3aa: CASSESWGRTEGYTF
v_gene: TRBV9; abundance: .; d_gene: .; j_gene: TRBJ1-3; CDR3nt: TGTGCCAGCAGCGTAGCGTCGGAGAACCGCTCTGGAAACACCATATATTTT; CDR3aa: CASSVASENRSGNTIYF
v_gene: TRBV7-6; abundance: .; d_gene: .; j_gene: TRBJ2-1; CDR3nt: TGTGCCAGCGCCGTAGGGGGAATTGGAAATGAGCAGTTCTTC; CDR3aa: CASAVGGIGNEQFF
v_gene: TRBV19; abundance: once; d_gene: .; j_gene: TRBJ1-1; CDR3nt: TGTGCCAGTAATCCCACCCGGCGGTCCAGGGGCGCGAGCACTGAAGCTTTCTTT; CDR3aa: CASNPTRRSRGASTEAFF
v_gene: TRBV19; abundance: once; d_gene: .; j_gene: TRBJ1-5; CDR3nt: TGTGCCAGTAGTAGAGGTCCGAATCAGCCCCAGCATTTT; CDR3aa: CASSRGPNQPQHF
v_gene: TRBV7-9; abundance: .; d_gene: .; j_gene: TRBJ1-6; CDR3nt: TGTGCCAGCAGCTCCGTGGCCTCACCCCTCCACTTT; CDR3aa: CASSSVASPLHF
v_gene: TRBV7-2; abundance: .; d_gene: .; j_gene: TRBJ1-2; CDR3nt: TGTGCCAGCAGCTTAAGTCGAATGTCCAGGAATGGCTACACCTTC; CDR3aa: CASSLSRMSRNGYTF
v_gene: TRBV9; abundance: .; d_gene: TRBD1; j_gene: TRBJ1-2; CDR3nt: TGTGCCAGCAGCGTAGAGGGACAGCCCGGATCCGGCTACACCTTC; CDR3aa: CASSVEGQPGSGYTF
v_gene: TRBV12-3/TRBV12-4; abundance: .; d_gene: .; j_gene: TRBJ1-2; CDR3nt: TGTGCCAGCAGTCGCGGGGGCAATGGCTACACCTTC; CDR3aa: CASSRGGNGYTF
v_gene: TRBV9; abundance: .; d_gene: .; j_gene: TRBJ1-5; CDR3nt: TGTGCCAGCAGCCCTTATGGCAGGGACAATCAGCCCCAGCATTTT; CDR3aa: CASSPYGRDNQPQHF
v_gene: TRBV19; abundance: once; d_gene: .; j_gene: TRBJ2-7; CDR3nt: TGTGCCAGTAGCCCCGGGACAAATTACTACGAGCAGTACTTC; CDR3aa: CASSPGTNYYEQYF
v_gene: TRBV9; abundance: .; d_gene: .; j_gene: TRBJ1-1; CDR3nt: TGTGCCAGCAGCCCTGGACAGCGAACCACTGAAGCTTTCTTT; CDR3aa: CASSPGQRTTEAFF
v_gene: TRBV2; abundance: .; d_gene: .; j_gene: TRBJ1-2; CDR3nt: TGTGCCAGCAGACGGGATGGCTACACCTTC; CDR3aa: CASRRDGYTF
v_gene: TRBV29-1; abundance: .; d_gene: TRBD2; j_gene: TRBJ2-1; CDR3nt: TGCAGCGTCCGAGACCTAGGGCGGGGGAGCTCCTACAATGAGCAGTTCTTC; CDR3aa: CSVRDLGRGSSYNEQFF
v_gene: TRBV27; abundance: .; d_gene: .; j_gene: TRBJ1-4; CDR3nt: TGTGCCAGCAGACGGGGGGCTCTAAATGAAAAACTGTTTTTT; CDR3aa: CASRRGALNEKLFF
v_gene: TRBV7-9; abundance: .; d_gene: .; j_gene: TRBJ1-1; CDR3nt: TGTGCCAGCAGCCCCCGTCCGGACACTGAAGCTTTCTTT; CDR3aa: CASSPRPDTEAFF
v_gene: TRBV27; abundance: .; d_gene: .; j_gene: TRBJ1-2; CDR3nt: TGTGCCAGCAGTTTTTCCCCGGGGGAGGCAGGGGGCTACACCTTC; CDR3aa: CASSFSPGEAGGYTF
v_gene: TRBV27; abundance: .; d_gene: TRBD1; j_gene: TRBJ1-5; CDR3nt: TGTGCCAGCAGTTTAGGGGACAGGACCAGCAATCAGCCCCAGCATTTT; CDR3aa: CASSLGDRTSNQPQHF
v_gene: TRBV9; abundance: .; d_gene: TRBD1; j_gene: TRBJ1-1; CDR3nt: TGTGCCAGCAGCCCTCTAGGGGACAGGGCCACTGAAGCTTTCTTT; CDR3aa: CASSPLGDRATEAFF
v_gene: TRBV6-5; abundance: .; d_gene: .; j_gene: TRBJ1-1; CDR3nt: TGTGCCAGCAGTCCCGCCTATAACACTGAAGCTTTCTTT; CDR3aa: CASSPAYNTEAFF